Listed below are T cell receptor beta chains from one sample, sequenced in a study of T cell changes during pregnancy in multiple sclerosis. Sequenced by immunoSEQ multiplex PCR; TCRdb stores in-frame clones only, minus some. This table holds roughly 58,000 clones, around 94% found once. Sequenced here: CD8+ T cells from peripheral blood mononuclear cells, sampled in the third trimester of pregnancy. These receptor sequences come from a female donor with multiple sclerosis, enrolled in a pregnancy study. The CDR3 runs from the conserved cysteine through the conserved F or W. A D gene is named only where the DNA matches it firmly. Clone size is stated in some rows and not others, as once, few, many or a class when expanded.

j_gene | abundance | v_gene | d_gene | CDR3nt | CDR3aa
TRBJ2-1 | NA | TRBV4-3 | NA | TGCGCCAGCAGCCAAGAATGGAGGGTGGCTGAGCAGTTCTTC | CASSQEWRVAEQFF
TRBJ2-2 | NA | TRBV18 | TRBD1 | TGTGCCAGCTCACCGAGACAGGGTACCGGGGAGCTGTTTTTT | CASSPRQGTGELFF
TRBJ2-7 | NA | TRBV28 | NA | TGTGCCAGCAGTTTTACAGGGTCCGAGCAGTACTTC | CASSFTGSEQYF
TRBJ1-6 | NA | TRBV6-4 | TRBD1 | TGTGCCAGCAGTGACGGGGGACAGGGGGGTTCACCCCTCCACTTT | CASSDGGQGGSPLHF
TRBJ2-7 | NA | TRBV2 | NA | TGTGCCAGCAGTGACTATAGGAGGGGCGCGGGCTACGAGCAGTACTTC | CASSDYRRGAGYEQYF
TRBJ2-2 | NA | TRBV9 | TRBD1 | TGTGCCAGCAGCGCAGACAGGGCCGGGGAGCTGTTTTTT | CASSADRAGELFF
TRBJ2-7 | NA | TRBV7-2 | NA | TGTGCCAGCAGCTTAAGTCTTCGTGGGAGGCTGAACGAGCAGTACTTC | CASSLSLRGRLNEQYF
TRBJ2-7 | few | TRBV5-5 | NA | TGTGCCAGCAGCACAGGGACGTCGTCCTACGAGCAGTACTTC | CASSTGTSSYEQYF
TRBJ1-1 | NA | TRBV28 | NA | TGTGCCAGCAGTTGGCAGGATTTGTTCCCTGAAGCTTTCTTT | CASSWQDLFPEAFF
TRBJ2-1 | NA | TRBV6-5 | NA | TGTGCCAGCGGCCTCCTCTCCAATGAGCAGTTCTTC | CASGLLSNEQFF
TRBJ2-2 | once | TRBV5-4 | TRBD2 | TGTGCCAGCAGCTTCCTAGCGGACACCGGGGAGCTGTTTTTT | CASSFLADTGELFF
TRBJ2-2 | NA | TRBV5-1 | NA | TGCGCCAGCAGCGGGCCAGGGGAAGGCACCGGGGAGCTGTTTTTT | CASSGPGEGTGELFF
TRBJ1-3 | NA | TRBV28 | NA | TGTGCCAGCAGTTTTCCAGGGCCAGGAAACACCATATATTTT | CASSFPGPGNTIYF
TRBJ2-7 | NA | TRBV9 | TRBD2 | TGTGCCAGCAGCGGCCCCACTAGCGGGGGCTACGAGCAGTACTTC | CASSGPTSGGYEQYF
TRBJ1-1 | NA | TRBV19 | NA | TGTGCCAGTAGAGGAGTCAGCATGAACACTGAAGCTTTCTTT | CASRGVSMNTEAFF
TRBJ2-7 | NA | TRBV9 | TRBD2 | TGTGCCAGCAGCGTAGGACCGGGACTAGCCAATTACGAGCAGTACTTC | CASSVGPGLANYEQYF
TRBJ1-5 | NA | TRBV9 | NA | TGTGCCAGCAGCGTAGACGGGAACAATCAGCCCCAGCATTTT | CASSVDGNNQPQHF
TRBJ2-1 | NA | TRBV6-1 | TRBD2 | TGTGCCAGCAGTGCTGGCTCCGGGACTAGCTACTACAATGAGCAGTTCTTC | CASSAGSGTSYYNEQFF
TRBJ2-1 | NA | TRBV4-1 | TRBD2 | TGCGCCAGCAGCCAGGGACTAGCGGGGTACGAGCAGTTCTTC | CASSQGLAGYEQFF
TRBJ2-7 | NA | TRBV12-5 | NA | TGTGCTAGTGGAGAACAGGAAGGTACGGGAGACCCCTACGAGCAGTACTTC | CASGEQEGTGDPYEQYF
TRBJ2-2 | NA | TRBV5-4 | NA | TGTGCCAGCAGCTCCTCCGTTGCCGGGGAGCTGTTTTTT | CASSSSVAGELFF
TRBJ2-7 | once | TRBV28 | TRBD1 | TGTGCCAGCAGTTGGGGACAGATATCCTACGAGCAGTACTTC | CASSWGQISYEQYF
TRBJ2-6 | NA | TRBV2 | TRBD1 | TGTGCCAGCAGGGGGACAGGGGGCTCTGGGGCCAACGTCCTGACTTTC | CASRGTGGSGANVLTF
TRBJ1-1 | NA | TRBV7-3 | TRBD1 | TGTGCCAGCAGCTTGACAGGGGGCCGAACTGAAGCTTTCTTT | CASSLTGGRTEAFF
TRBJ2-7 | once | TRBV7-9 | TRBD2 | TGTGCCAGCAGCTTATTGCGGGAGGGTTACGAGCAGTACTTC | CASSLLREGYEQYF
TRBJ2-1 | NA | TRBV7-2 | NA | TGTGCCAGCAGCCCAGTGTGGAGCTCCTACAATGAGCAGTTCTTC | CASSPVWSSYNEQFF
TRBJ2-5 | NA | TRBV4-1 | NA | TGCGCCAGCAGCCAATCGATTGCGGGAAGCGAGACCCAGTACTTC | CASSQSIAGSETQYF
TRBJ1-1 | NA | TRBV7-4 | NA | TGTGCCAGCAGCTTAGACAGCCCGCCTGAAGCTTTCTTT | CASSLDSPPEAFF
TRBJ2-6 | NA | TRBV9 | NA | TGTGCCAGCAGCAACAGCCAGACTGGGGCCAACGTCCTGACTTTC | CASSNSQTGANVLTF
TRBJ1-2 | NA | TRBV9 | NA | TGTGCCAGCAGCGTAGGGGCAGGGGCGGACTATGGCTACACCTTC | CASSVGAGADYGYTF
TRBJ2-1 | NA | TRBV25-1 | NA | TGTGCCAGCAGTGAGGGACTGCGCGGGGAGCAGTTCTTC | CASSEGLRGEQFF
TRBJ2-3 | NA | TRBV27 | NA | TGTGCCAGCAGTCCTACCAGGAATACGCAGTATTTT | CASSPTRNTQYF
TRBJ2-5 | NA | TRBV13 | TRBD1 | TGTGCCAGCAGCGACGGGACAGGGGAAGTTGGGACCCAGTACTTC | CASSDGTGEVGTQYF
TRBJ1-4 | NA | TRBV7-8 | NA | TGTGCCAGCAGTTCTGAGGGCGAAAAACTGTTTTTT | CASSSEGEKLFF
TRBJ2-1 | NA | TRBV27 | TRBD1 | TGTGCCAGCAGACCAGGGGGCTTGCTGAATGAGCAGTTCTTC | CASRPGGLLNEQFF
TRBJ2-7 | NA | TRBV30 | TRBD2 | TGTGCCTGGAGTACCGCGGGAGGGGGCGAGCAGTACTTC | CAWSTAGGGEQYF
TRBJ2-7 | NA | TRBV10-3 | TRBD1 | TGTGCCATCAGGGGACAGGGGGCAGACTACTACGAGCAGTACTTC | CAIRGQGADYYEQYF
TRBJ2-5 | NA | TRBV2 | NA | TGTGCCAGCAGTGTGCACCTTAGCGGACAAGCCCAAGAGACCCAGTACTTC | CASSVHLSGQAQETQYF
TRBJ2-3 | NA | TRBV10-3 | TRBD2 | TGTGCCATCAGTGAGTCGATGCGGGAGGCCACAGATACGCAGTATTTT | CAISESMREATDTQYF
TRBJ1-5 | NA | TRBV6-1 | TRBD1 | TGTGCCAGCAGTGGTTTTACAGGGGGCAATCAGCCCCAGCATTTT | CASSGFTGGNQPQHF
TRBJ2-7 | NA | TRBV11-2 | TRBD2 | TGTGCCAGCAGCTTCGGGACTAGCGGGGGCTACGAGCAGTACTTC | CASSFGTSGGYEQYF
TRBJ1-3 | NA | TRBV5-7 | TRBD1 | TGTGCCAGCAGCCGGGACAGGATCTCTGGAAACACCATATATTTT | CASSRDRISGNTIYF